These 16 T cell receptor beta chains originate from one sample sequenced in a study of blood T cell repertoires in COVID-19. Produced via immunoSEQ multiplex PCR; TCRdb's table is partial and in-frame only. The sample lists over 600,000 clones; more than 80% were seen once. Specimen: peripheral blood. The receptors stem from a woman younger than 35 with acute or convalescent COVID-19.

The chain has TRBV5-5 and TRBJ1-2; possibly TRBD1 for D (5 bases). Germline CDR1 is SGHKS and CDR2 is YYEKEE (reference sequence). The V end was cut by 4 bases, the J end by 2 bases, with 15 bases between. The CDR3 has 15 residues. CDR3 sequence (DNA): TGTGCCAGCAGCCTCGGGGGAGTCGGGAACTATGGCTACACCTTC. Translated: CASSLGGVGNYGYTF.

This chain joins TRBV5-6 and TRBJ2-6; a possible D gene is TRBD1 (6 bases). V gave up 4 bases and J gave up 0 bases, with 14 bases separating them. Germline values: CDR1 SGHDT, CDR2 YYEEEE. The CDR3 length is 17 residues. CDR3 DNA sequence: TGTGCCAGCAGCCCCCCGACAGGTGGCTCTGGGGCCAACGTCCTGACTTTC. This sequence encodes CASSPPTGGSGANVLTF.

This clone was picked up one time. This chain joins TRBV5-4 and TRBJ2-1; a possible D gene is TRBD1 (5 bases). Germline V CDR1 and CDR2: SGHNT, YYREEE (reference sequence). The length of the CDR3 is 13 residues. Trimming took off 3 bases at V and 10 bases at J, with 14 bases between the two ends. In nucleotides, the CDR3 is TGTGCCAGCAGCTGGTGGCAGGGTGACGAGCAGTTCTTC. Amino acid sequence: CASSWWQGDEQFF.

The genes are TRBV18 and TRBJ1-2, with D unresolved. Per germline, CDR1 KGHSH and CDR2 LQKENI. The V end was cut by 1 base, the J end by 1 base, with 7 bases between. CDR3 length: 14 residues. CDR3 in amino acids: CASSPLRSNYGYTF. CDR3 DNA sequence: TGTGCCAGCTCACCACTCCGGAGTAACTATGGCTACACCTTC.

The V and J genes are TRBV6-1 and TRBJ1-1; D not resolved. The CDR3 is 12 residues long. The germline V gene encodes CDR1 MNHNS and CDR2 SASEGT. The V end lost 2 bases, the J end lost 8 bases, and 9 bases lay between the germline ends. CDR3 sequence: CASSEMNLEAFF. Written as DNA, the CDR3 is TGTGCCAGCAGTGAAATGAACCTAGAAGCTTTCTTT.

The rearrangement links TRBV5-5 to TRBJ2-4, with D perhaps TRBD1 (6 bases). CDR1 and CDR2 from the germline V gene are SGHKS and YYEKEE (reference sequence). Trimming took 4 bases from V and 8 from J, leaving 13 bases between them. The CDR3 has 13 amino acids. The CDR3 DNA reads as TGTGCCAGCAGCGACGGGACATTTGACATTCAGTACTTC. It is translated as CASSDGTFDIQYF.

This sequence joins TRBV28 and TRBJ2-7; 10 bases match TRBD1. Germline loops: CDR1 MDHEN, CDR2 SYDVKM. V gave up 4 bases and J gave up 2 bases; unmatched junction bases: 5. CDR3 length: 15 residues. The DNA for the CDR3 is TGTGCCAGCAGTTCTCCGGGACAGGGGCCCTACGAGCAGTACTTC. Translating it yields CASSSPGQGPYEQYF.

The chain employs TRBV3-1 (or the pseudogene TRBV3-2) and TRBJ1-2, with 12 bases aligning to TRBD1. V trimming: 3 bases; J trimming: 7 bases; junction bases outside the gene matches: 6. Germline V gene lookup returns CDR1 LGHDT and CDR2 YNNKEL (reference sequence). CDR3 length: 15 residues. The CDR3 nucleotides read TGTGCCAGCAGCCATCCGGGACAGGGGGCACGTGGCTACACCTTC. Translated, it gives CASSHPGQGARGYTF.

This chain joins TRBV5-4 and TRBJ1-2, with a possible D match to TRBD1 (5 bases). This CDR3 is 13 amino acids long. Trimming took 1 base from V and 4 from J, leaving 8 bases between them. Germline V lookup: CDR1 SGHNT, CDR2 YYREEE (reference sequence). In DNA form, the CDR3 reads TGTGCCAGCAGCTTGCCGGGGGGCTATGGCTACACCTTC. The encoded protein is CASSLPGGYGYTF.

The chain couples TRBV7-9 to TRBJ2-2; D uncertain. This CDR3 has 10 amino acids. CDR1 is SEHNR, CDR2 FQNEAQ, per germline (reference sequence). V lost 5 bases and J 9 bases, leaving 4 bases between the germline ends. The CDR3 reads CASSSRELFF. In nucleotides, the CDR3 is TGTGCCAGCAGCAGCCGGGAGCTGTTTTTT.

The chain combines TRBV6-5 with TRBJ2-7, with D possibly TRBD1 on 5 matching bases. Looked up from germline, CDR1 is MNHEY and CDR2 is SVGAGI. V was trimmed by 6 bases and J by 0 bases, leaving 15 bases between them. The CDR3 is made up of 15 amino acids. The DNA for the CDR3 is TGTGCCAGCAGACCCAGGGTCTTAAGCTCCTACGAGCAGTACTTC. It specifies CASRPRVLSSYEQYF.

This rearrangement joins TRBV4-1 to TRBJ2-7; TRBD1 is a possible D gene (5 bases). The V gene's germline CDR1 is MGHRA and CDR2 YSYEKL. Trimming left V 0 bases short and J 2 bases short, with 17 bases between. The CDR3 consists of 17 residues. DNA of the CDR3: TGCGCCAGCAGCCAAGATCGTTTTGCCAGGACAACCTACGAGCAGTACTTC. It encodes CASSQDRFARTTYEQYF.

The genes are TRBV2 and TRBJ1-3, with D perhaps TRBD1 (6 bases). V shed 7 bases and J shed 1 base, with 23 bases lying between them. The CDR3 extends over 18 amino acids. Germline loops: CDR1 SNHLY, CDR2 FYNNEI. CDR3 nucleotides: TGTGCCAGCATCGAAGGGACAAATTTTATGTTGTCTGGAAACACCATATATTTT. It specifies CASIEGTNFMLSGNTIYF.

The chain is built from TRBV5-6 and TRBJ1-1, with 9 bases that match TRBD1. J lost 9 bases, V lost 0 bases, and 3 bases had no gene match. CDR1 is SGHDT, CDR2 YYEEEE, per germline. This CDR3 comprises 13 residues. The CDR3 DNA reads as TGTGCCAGCAGCTTGGACAGGGGGCCCCAAGCTTTCTTT. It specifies CASSLDRGPQAFF.

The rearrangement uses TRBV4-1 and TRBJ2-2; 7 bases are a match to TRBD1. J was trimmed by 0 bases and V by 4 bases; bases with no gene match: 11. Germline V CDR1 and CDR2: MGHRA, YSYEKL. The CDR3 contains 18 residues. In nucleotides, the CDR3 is TGCGCCAGCAGCCGAGGAAGAATGACAGGGCCGAACACCGGGGAGCTGTTTTTT. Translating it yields CASSRGRMTGPNTGELFF.

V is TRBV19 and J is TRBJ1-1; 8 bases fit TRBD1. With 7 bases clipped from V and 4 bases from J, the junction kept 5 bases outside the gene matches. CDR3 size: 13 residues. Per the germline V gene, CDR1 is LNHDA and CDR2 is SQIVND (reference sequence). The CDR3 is CASKDREITEAFF. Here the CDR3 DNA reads TGTGCCAGTAAGGACAGGGAGATCACTGAAGCTTTCTTT. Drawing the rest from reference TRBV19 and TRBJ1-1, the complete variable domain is DGGITQSPKYLFRKEGQNVTLSCEQNLNHDAMYWYRQDPGQGLRLIYYSQIVNDFQKGDIAEGYSVSREKKESFPLTVTSAQKNPTAFYLCASKDREITEAFFGQGTRLTVV.